A single sample gave rise to the 7 T cell receptor beta chains below, sequenced in a study of human T cells and chemical hapten exposure. Time point indicated: patch test 2, 6 weeks after DPC sensitization. Indicated treatment: therapeutic diphenylcyclopropenone sensitization with weekly scalp DPC. TCRdb redid the calling of the RACE reads with MiXCR, one entry per CDR3 protein. The sample holds tens of thousands of distinct CDR3 sequences, more than 8% seen once. This sample comprised whole blood, obtained in connection with sensitization to the hapten diphenylcyclopropenone (DPC). The receptors derive from a man aged 25 to 40 with alopecia areata. Some clones in this sample may be carry-over from other donors' samples.

This clonotype appeared a few times. V gene TRBV5-4 combines with J gene TRBJ2-7; unclear D gene. With 4 bases removed from V and 1 base from J, the gap between germline ends came to 21 bases. Germline CDR1 SGHNT, CDR2 YYREEE (reference sequence). This CDR3 contains 17 residues. The chain's CDR3 is CASSIHYGFSQSYEQYF. The DNA for the CDR3 is TGTGCCAGCAGCATACATTATGGATTCTCCCAATCCTACGAGCAGTACTTC.

This clonotype was found many times. The J gene is TRBJ1-5, the V gene TRBV4-3; D remains ambiguous. V was shortened by 4 bases and J by 5 bases, with 9 bases between the two germline ends. This CDR3 is built from 13 residues. Per germline, CDR1 LGHNA and CDR2 YSLEER. The CDR3 reads CASSRRLDQPQHF. For the CDR3, the DNA is TGCGCCAGCAGCCGAAGACTAGATCAGCCCCAGCATTTT.

This sequence joins TRBV20-1 and TRBJ2-3, with 9 bases lining up with TRBD2. J was trimmed by 0 bases and V by 5 bases; bases with no gene match: 9. Germline lookup yields CDR1 DFQATT and CDR2 SNEGSKA (reference sequence). The CDR3 consists of 16 residues. The CDR3 spells CSARRASGTSTDTQYF. CDR3 coding DNA: TGCAGTGCTCGTAGGGCTAGCGGGACGAGCACAGATACGCAGTATTTT.

CDR3 DNA sequence: TGTGCCAGCAGGCCCGGGGGTCAGGTTTTCTTT. Protein sequence: CASRPGGQVFF. This chain uses TRBV11-2 with TRBJ1-1; a weak D match, TRBD1 (5 bases). This CDR3 region has 11 residues. CDR1 is SGHAT and CDR2 is FQNNGV in the germline V gene. V was pared by 6 bases and J by 13 bases, with 15 bases between.

The rearrangement joins TRBV19 to TRBJ2-2, with TRBD2 identical over 9 bases. This CDR3 is 14 amino acids long. J lost 6 bases, V lost 6 bases, and 5 bases had no gene match. CDR1 is LNHDA, CDR2 SQIVND, per germline (reference sequence). The CDR3 sequence is CASRVSGGSGELFF. The CDR3 DNA sequence: TGTGCCAGTAGGGTTAGCGGGGGTTCCGGGGAGCTGTTTTTT. Looking up the rest from reference TRBV19 and TRBJ2-2 gives the full variable domain: DGGITQSPKYLFRKEGQNVTLSCEQNLNHDAMYWYRQDPGQGLRLIYYSQIVNDFQKGDIAEGYSVSREKKESFPLTVTSAQKNPTAFYLCASRVSGGSGELFFGEGSRLTVL.

This clonotype occurred many times. J is TRBJ2-5 and V is TRBV20-1; D tentatively fits TRBD1 or TRBD2 (5 bases each). Germline CDR1 DFQATT, CDR2 SNEGSKA (reference sequence). The ends were cut back, 6 bases at V and 4 bases at J, with 18 bases in the middle. This CDR3 is built from 14 residues. CDR3 protein: CSAPDSSGRETQYF. The CDR3 DNA sequence: TGCAGTGCCCCCGACAGTTCGGGACGAGAGACCCAGTACTTC.

This clonotype was seen ten or more times. The V call is TRBV14, the J call TRBJ1-2; possibly TRBD1 for D (5 bases). Germline CDR1 is SGHDN and CDR2 is FVKESK. The CDR3 is 16 amino acids. With 1 base removed from V and 6 bases from J, the gap between germline ends came to 18 bases. The CDR3 is CASSQVGLETLDGYTF. The CDR3 nucleotides are TGTGCCAGCAGCCAAGTGGGACTGGAAACGCTTGATGGCTACACCTTC.